These 23 T cell receptor beta chains originate from one sample sequenced in a study of cytomegalovirus exposure and HLA in healthy donors. The PCR contained 60 Vbeta and 13 Jbeta primers. The protocol was immunoSEQ multiplex PCR, while the TCRdb copy is restricted to in-frame clones and leaves out a portion. The sample contains approximately 170,000 clones, approximately 84% of which appear only once. The sequencing input was PBMCs. These receptors all stem from a man aged 50-59 years in good health and CMV-seropositive.

The chain employs TRBV5-4 and TRBJ2-7; a weak D match, TRBD2 (6 bases). Gene TRBJ2-1 matches the end of the DNA better, so the J call may be wrong. This CDR3 is 17 amino acids long. Germline CDR1 is SGHNT and CDR2 is YYREEE (reference sequence). The DNA of the CDR3 is TGTGCCAGCAGCTTGGGCTCGCCTAGCGAGTCCTACAATGAGCAGTTCTTC. Translation: CASSLGSPSESYNEQFF.

As regards this clone: The germline gene is not matched at one end of the junction; a read error may be the cause. This chain joins TRBV7-7 and TRBJ2-5; TRBD1 matches 11 bases. The CDR3 totals 14 residues. Germline lookup yields CDR1 SSHAT and CDR2 FNYEAQ (reference sequence). The CDR3 bases are TGTGCTAGCAGCCAGGGACAGGGGGGAGAGACCCAGTACTTC. This gives the protein CASSQGQGGETQYF.

This chain links TRBV4-3 with TRBJ1-3; D call uncertain. This CDR3 region has 16 residues. V lost 4 bases and J lost 0, with 13 bases in between. The germline gives CDR1 LGHNA, CDR2 YSLEER. The CDR3 loop reads CASSRNPQSSGNTIYF. As DNA, the CDR3 is TGCGCCAGCAGCCGCAACCCACAGAGCTCTGGAAACACCATATATTTT.

The chain recombines TRBV28 with TRBJ2-1; D uncertain. The germline V gene has CDR1 MDHEN and CDR2 SYDVKM. This CDR3 is 14 amino acids long. The V gene lost 3 bases and the J gene lost 3 bases, with 9 bases spanning the gap. Written as DNA, the CDR3 is TGTGCCAGCAGTTTTCTCGACTTCTACAATGAGCAGTTCTTC. Its translation is CASSFLDFYNEQFF.

The chain joins TRBV6-5 to TRBJ1-1, with a weak D call TRBD1 (6 bases). There are 13 residues in the CDR3. Trimming stripped 6 bases from V and 6 bases from J, with 14 bases between. Germline CDR1 and CDR2: MNHEY and SVGAGI. The CDR3 here is CASRTNRAPEAFF. DNA of the CDR3: TGTGCCAGCAGAACCAACAGGGCGCCTGAAGCTTTCTTT.

This clone came up once. This sequence joins TRBV7-9 and TRBJ1-4, with a weak D call TRBD1 (5 bases). The CDR3 sequence is 16 residues long. The V and J ends lost 1 base and 3 bases respectively, with 12 bases between them. Germline V gene data show CDR1 as SEHNR and CDR2 as FQNEAQ (reference sequence). The CDR3 protein is CASSLGESRANEKLFF. CDR3 DNA sequence: TGTGCCAGCAGCTTAGGCGAGAGCAGGGCTAATGAAAAACTGTTTTTT.

The genes are TRBV4-3 and TRBJ2-1, with 7 nucleotides matching TRBD2. The CDR3 runs 12 residues. CDR1 is LGHNA, CDR2 YSLEER, per germline. The V and J ends lost 10 bases and 7 bases, in that order; junction bases with no gene match: 7. For the CDR3, the DNA is TGCGCCACCTCCTGGGGGGGGAATGAGCAGTTCTTC. It encodes CATSWGGNEQFF.

As for this clone: Other DNA sequences of this sample code for an identical CDR3. The V and J genes are TRBV11-2 and TRBJ1-2; D is unclear. The V and J ends lost 4 bases and 6 bases respectively, with 9 bases between them. The CDR3 runs to 12 residues. Germline V gene data show CDR1 as SGHAT and CDR2 as FQNNGV. The CDR3 protein is CASSWAGDGYTF. The CDR3 nucleotides read TGTGCCAGCAGCTGGGCGGGAGATGGCTACACCTTC.

The table lists this clone with a few counts. The V call is TRBV19, the J call TRBJ1-5, with 7 bases lining up with TRBD1. CDR3 length: 14 residues. V shed 6 bases, J shed 5 bases, and the junction held 7 bases outside the gene matches. Germline assignment: CDR1 LNHDA and CDR2 SQIVND (reference sequence). Here the CDR3 reads CASSTIQGDQPQHF. The DNA of the CDR3 is TGTGCCAGTAGCACGATTCAGGGGGATCAGCCCCAGCATTTT.

This clone was observed a few times. V and J are TRBV10-3 and TRBJ1-5, with TRBD1 matching 10 bases. This CDR3 is 13 amino acids long. V lost 6 bases and J lost 5; bases outside the gene matches: 1. CDR1 is ENHRY and CDR2 is SYGVKD in the germline V gene. CDR3 loop: CAISGTGDQPQHF. In DNA form, the CDR3 reads TGTGCCATCAGCGGGACAGGGGATCAGCCCCAGCATTTT.

Here the CDR3 reads CASSSSNTEAFF. Here the CDR3 DNA reads TGTGCCAGCAGCTCCTCTAACACTGAAGCTTTCTTT. V and J are TRBV7-2 and TRBJ1-1; D is unresolved. The germline CDR1 and CDR2 sequences are SGHTA and FQGNSA. The CDR3 sequence is 12 residues long. Trimming pared 4 bases from V and 2 bases from J, leaving 5 bases between.

This chain links TRBV28 with TRBJ2-4, with 8 bases identical to TRBD1. The CDR3 is made up of 15 amino acids. With V trimmed by 4 bases and J by 7 bases, 9 bases remained unmatched. The V gene's germline CDR1 is MDHEN and CDR2 SYDVKM. CDR3 bases: TGTGCCAGCAGTTCACTGCGGACAGGGCCCAACATTCAGTACTTC. It codes for CASSSLRTGPNIQYF. Full variable domain (remainder filled in from reference TRBV28 and TRBJ2-4): DVKVTQSSRYLVKRTGEKVFLECVQDMDHENMFWYRQDPGLGLRLIYFSYDVKMKEKGDIPEGYSVSREKKERFSLILESASTNQTSMYLCASSSLRTGPNIQYFGAGTRLSVL.

The J gene is TRBJ1-1, the V gene TRBV5-1; 7 bases map to TRBD1. The germline V gene has CDR1 SGHRS and CDR2 YFSETQ. The CDR3 spans 18 residues. The trim removed 1 base at V and 3 bases at J, leaving 15 bases unmatched. The CDR3 spells CASSLPRQGTPMDTEAFF. For the CDR3, the DNA is TGCGCCAGCAGCTTGCCCCGACAGGGAACACCCATGGACACTGAAGCTTTCTTT.

The V call is TRBV4-2, the J call TRBJ1-3, with D tentatively TRBD1 (5 bases). V was trimmed by 2 bases and J by 0 bases, leaving 14 bases between them. The CDR3 is 17 residues long. Per the germline V gene, CDR1 is LGHNA and CDR2 is YNFKEQ. CDR3 in DNA: TGTGCCAGCAGCCAAACCGCGACCGACAGCTCTGGAAACACCATATATTTT. This sequence encodes CASSQTATDSSGNTIYF.

The rearrangement joins TRBV28 to TRBJ1-4; maybe TRBD1 (5 bases). CDR3 size: 12 residues. The germline V and J ends were trimmed by 7 bases and 8 bases, with 11 bases remaining between them. Germline V gene lookup returns CDR1 MDHEN and CDR2 SYDVKM. CDR3 amino acids: CASTPRGEKLFF. The CDR3 bases are TGTGCCAGCACTCCCCGGGGGGAAAAACTGTTTTTT.

This chain links TRBV27 with TRBJ2-5; D is ambiguous. The germline V gene has CDR1 MNHEY and CDR2 SMNVEV (reference sequence). CDR3 length equals 16 residues. With 7 bases removed from V and 1 base from J, the gap between germline ends came to 19 bases. DNA of the CDR3: TGTGCCAGCAAGGAGAGGTTTTGGGTGAGCCAAGAGACCCAGTACTTC. Translation: CASKERFWVSQETQYF.

The chain combines TRBV18 with TRBJ2-2; 8 nucleotides line up with TRBD2. Trimming at V came to 2 bases and at J to 7 bases, leaving 6 bases not matched to a gene. The CDR3 runs to 15 residues. Germline loops: CDR1 KGHSH, CDR2 LQKENI. Here the CDR3 reads CASSPMASGRGELFF. In DNA, the CDR3 is TGTGCCAGCTCACCAATGGCTAGCGGGCGCGGGGAGCTGTTTTTT.

V and J are TRBV30 and TRBJ2-5; D may be TRBD2 (7 bases). The V and J ends lost 2 bases and 5 bases respectively, with 12 bases between them. This CDR3 region has 13 residues. Germline V CDR1 and CDR2: GTSNPN, SVGIG (reference sequence). The CDR3 nucleotides are TGTGCCTGGAGTTCCAGGGGAGGGGAGACCCAGTACTTC. Protein sequence: CAWSSRGGETQYF.

The chain employs TRBV29-1 and TRBJ2-1, with a tentative D call TRBD1 (5 bases). Trimming cost V 6 bases and J 6 bases, with 15 bases left between them. Germline lookup yields CDR1 SQVTM and CDR2 ANQGSEA. CDR3 length equals 13 residues. CDR3 sequence reads: CSVAGLTGNEQFF. CDR3 in DNA: TGCAGCGTAGCAGGGCTTACCGGCAATGAGCAGTTCTTC.

The chain employs TRBV10-1 and TRBJ2-7; no definite D call. Trimming left V 3 bases short and J 3 bases short, with 3 bases between. Germline V gene lookup returns CDR1 WNHNN and CDR2 SYGVQD (reference sequence). This CDR3 has 11 residues. CDR3 nucleotide sequence: TGCGCCAGCAGTGATAGCTACGAGCAGTACTTC. Encoded protein: CASSDSYEQYF.

V usage is TRBV19 and J usage is TRBJ2-7, with 7 bases lining up with TRBD1. The CDR3 consists of 15 residues. From germline, CDR1 is LNHDA and CDR2 SQIVND (reference sequence). With V trimmed by 6 bases and J by 4 bases, 12 bases remained unmatched. The CDR3 nucleotides are TGTGCCAGTAGGCCTAGAGAGGGACAGCTATACGAGCAGTACTTC. Translated: CASRPREGQLYEQYF.

This sequence joins TRBV28 and TRBJ1-2, with 7 nucleotides matching TRBD1. The germline V gene has CDR1 MDHEN and CDR2 SYDVKM. The V segment lost 5 bases and the J segment 8 bases; nucleotides outside the gene matches: 14. This CDR3 is built from 15 residues. The CDR3 loop reads CASSIHPGTAAGYTF. CDR3 DNA sequence: TGTGCCAGCAGTATCCATCCCGGGACAGCGGCCGGCTACACCTTC.

This clone has a single count. This chain connects TRBV7-2 to TRBJ2-2; maybe TRBD2 (5 bases). The V end was cut by 5 bases, the J end by 5 bases, with 18 bases between. Germline lookup yields CDR1 SGHTA and CDR2 FQGNSA. This CDR3 has 16 amino acids. CDR3 sequence reads: CASSPAMGRSTGELFF. The CDR3 bases are TGTGCCAGCAGCCCCGCAATGGGGAGAAGTACCGGGGAGCTGTTTTTT. The entire variable domain, with the rest obtained from reference TRBV7-2 and TRBJ2-2, is as follows: GAGVSQSPSNKVTEKGKDVELRCDPISGHTALYWYRQSLGQGLEFLIYFQGNSAPDKSGLPSDRFSAERTGGSVSTLTIQRTQQEDSAVYLCASSPAMGRSTGELFFGEGSRLTVL.